The clone carrying this T cell receptor (beta chain) was picked up many times. The antigen is not known. The entry originates in a study of T cell clonality in common variable immunodeficiency. Broader study findings: In common variable immunodeficiency, TCR beta chains reportedly carried fewer deletions and N-nucleotide insertions.

Profiled with immunoSEQ multiplex PCR; TCRdb holds only in-frame clones, not every one. Altogether tens of thousands of clones were found in the sample, and no singletons occur. The source of this sequence is a person aged 18 to 69 in good health. Sequencing used peripheral blood mononuclear cells.

The CDR3 is CASGSGGEETQYF. The part of the CDR3 DNA that was read is TGTGCTAGTGGTTCCGGGGGGGAAGAGACC. The V gene is TRBV12-5, the J gene TRBJ2-5; 8 bases map to TRBD2. The missing CDR3 end, 3 residues past where the read stops, is filled in from the germline J gene. Per the germline V gene, CDR1 is LGHNT and CDR2 is FRNRAP. This CDR3 contains 13 residues. The trim removed 4 bases at V and 3 bases at J, leaving 1 base unmatched.